This TCR beta chain was profiled in a study of T cell responses to AZD1222 COVID-19 vaccine. Assay: immunoSEQ multiplex PCR; the TCRdb copy retains only in-frame clones and omits some. This sample yields roughly 66,000 clones, of which approximately 80% are seen a single time; under 6% belongs to the top ten. Germline lookup yields CDR1 SNHLY and CDR2 FYNNEI. V lost 7 bases, J lost 0 bases, and 13 bases lay in between. The CDR3 runs to 14 residues. V usage is TRBV2 and J usage is TRBJ2-7, with D possibly matching TRBD2 (6 bases). The sample was peripheral blood, taken on day 0 of AZD1222 vaccination. The receptor's source is an adult in good health. The CDR3 protein is CASTSGTYSYEQYF. CDR3 nucleotides: TGTGCCAGCACCTCCGGGACTTACTCCTACGAGCAGTACTTC.